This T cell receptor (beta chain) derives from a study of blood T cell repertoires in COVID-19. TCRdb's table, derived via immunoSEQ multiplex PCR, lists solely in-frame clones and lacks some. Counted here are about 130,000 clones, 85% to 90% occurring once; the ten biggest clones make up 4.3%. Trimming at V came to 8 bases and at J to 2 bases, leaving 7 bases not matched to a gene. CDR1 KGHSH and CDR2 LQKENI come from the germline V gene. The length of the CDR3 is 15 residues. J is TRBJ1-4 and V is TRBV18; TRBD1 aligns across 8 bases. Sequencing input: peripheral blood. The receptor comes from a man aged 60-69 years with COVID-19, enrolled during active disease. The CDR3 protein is CASAHRQGTNEKLFF. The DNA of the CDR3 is TGTGCCAGCGCCCACCGACAGGGGACTAATGAAAAACTGTTTTTT.